The rows below give T cell receptor beta chains drawn from one sample of a study of T cells in Graves' hyperthyroidism and ophthalmopathy. TCRdb independently ran MiXCR on the multiplex PCR reads; one entry per CDR3 protein. The repertoire holds about 420,000 distinct CDR3 sequences, with less than 20% as singletons. The material sequenced was blood. The receptors derive from a young woman with Graves' hyperthyroidism. Both conserved end residues are part of each CDR3. Fields, in order: V gene, J gene, clone size, D gene, CDR3 DNA, CDR3 protein. The D gene is left open where the match is weak. Where a row states a size, it is once, few, many or the class of an expanded clone; other rows omit it.

TRBV30,TRBJ1-1,-,-,TGTGCCTGGAGTGTGAGAGGGGCCGGTGAAGCTTTCTTT,CAWSVRGAGEAFF
TRBV6-2/TRBV6-3,TRBJ2-3,-,-,TGTGCCAGCAGTCCTCAGCTGAGCAGCTCTAGCACAGATACGCAGTATTTT,CASSPQLSSSSTDTQYF
TRBV19,TRBJ2-7,-,-,TGTGCCAGTAGTTTCGGACCGGAGCAGTACTTC,CASSFGPEQYF
TRBV28,TRBJ1-2,many,TRBD1,TGTGCCAGCAGTGCTGCTAGGACAGGGGGGGGCTATGGCTACACCTTC,CASSAARTGGGYGYTF
TRBV5-1,TRBJ1-1,-,TRBD1,TGCGCCAGCAGCTTGAGCCGAGACAGGGCTGGGAATGAAGCTTTCTTT,CASSLSRDRAGNEAFF
TRBV27,TRBJ1-2,many,-,TGTGCCAGCAGTTTATCAGCGCCCGGACGCTACTATGGCTACACCTTC,CASSLSAPGRYYGYTF
TRBV28,TRBJ2-7,-,-,TGTGCCAGCAGTTTGTCAGGACTAACCTACGAGCAGTACTTC,CASSLSGLTYEQYF
TRBV19,TRBJ1-5,few,TRBD1,TGTGCCAGTAGCGACAGGGGGGATAGCAATCAGCCCCAGCATTTT,CASSDRGDSNQPQHF
TRBV6-1,TRBJ2-3,many,TRBD1,TGTGCCAGCAGGGAGAGACAGGGGACTAGCACAGATACGCAGTATTTT,CASRERQGTSTDTQYF
TRBV3-1,TRBJ2-3,many,-,TGTGCCAGCAGCCAAGGGGTCCTTCAAACGCAGTATTTT,CASSQGVLQTQYF
TRBV10-3,TRBJ2-1,many,TRBD2,TGTGCCATCAGTGAGTCGAAGGCGGGGGGAAACTACAATGAGCAGTTCTTC,CAISESKAGGNYNEQFF
TRBV20-1,TRBJ2-3,many,TRBD2,TGCAGTGCTCCACCCACTAGCGGATACACAGATACGCAGTATTTT,CSAPPTSGYTDTQYF
TRBV12-3/TRBV12-4,TRBJ1-3,many,-,TGTGCCAGCACCCGGACCGACTATGGAAACACCATATATTTT,CASTRTDYGNTIYF
TRBV7-2,TRBJ2-3,-,-,TGTGCCAGCAGCTCAATTAGGGATACGCAGTATTTT,CASSSIRDTQYF
TRBV5-1,TRBJ2-3,-,-,TGCGCCAGCAGCCCCCCGCAGGGCTCTAGCACAGATACGCAGTATTTT,CASSPPQGSSTDTQYF
TRBV24-1,TRBJ2-3,-,-,TGTGCCACCAGTGACCGGGACAGCACAGATACGCAGTATTTT,CATSDRDSTDTQYF
TRBV3-1,TRBJ1-1,many,-,TGTGCCAGCAGCCAAATGAGGGAAGCTTTCTTT,CASSQMREAFF
TRBV2,TRBJ2-5,once,TRBD1,TGTGCCAGCAGTGCTTGGGACAGGGAATTGGAAGAGACCCAGTACTTC,CASSAWDRELEETQYF
TRBV3-1,TRBJ2-1,many,-,TGTGCCAGCAGCCAGGCAGGGCCCAATGAGCAGTTCTTC,CASSQAGPNEQFF
TRBV4-1,TRBJ2-1,-,TRBD2,TGTGCCAGCAGCCAAGCTAGCGGGACAGACCAGTTCTTC,CASSQASGTDQFF
TRBV3-1,TRBJ2-3,-,-,TGTGCCACAGTCGGCGGGATGACCACAGATACGCAGTATTTT,CATVGGMTTDTQYF
TRBV3-1,TRBJ1-2,many,-,TGTGCCAGCAGCCAGTCAGAATCTGGCTACACCTTC,CASSQSESGYTF
TRBV28,TRBJ1-3,-,-,TGTGCCAGCGACCCGGGCTCTGGAAACACCATATATTTT,CASDPGSGNTIYF
TRBV3-1,TRBJ1-2,many,-,TGTGCCAGCAGCCAAGAAGGGGCCAGACATGGCGGCACCTTC,CASSQEGARHGGTF
TRBV3-1,TRBJ2-5,many,TRBD2,TGTGCCAGCAGCCAAGATCAGCCTAGCGGGAGAGAGACCCAGTACTTC,CASSQDQPSGRETQYF
TRBV6-1,TRBJ1-3,-,-,TGTGCCAGCAGGCCGCCGGGATTTACTCTCGGGTCTGGAAACACCATATATTTT,CASRPPGFTLGSGNTIYF
TRBV12-3/TRBV12-4,TRBJ2-1,-,TRBD1,TGTGCCAGCAGTTTCTGGACAGGGGGCGAATCCGAGCAGTTCTTC,CASSFWTGGESEQFF
TRBV3-1,TRBJ1-2,many,-,TGTGCCAGCAGCCACCTCGGACAAGCCTACACCTTC,CASSHLGQAYTF
TRBV5-5,TRBJ2-5,many,TRBD1,TGTGCCAGCATCGGGACAGGGCAGACCCAGTACTTC,CASIGTGQTQYF
TRBV7-9,TRBJ1-4,few,-,TGTGCCAGCAGCGCAGGGTTTAATGAAAAACTGTTTTTT,CASSAGFNEKLFF
TRBV20-1,TRBJ2-7,many,-,TGCAGTGCTAGAGTAGGGTATGATCGGTACGAGCAGTACTTC,CSARVGYDRYEQYF
TRBV7-8,TRBJ1-2,many,TRBD1,TGTGCCAGCAGCCCCGACAGGGTACCCTATGGCTACACCTTC,CASSPDRVPYGYTF
TRBV11-2,TRBJ2-2,many,-,TGTGCCAGCAGCCCCGCGGCCGGGGAGCTGTTTTTT,CASSPAAGELFF
TRBV27,TRBJ2-3,many,-,TGTGCCAGCAGTTCCTATGGCAGGGACAGCACAGATACGCAGTATTTT,CASSSYGRDSTDTQYF
TRBV6-1,TRBJ1-4,few,-,TGTGCCAGCAGTCCCCCGACAGGCAATACGAAAAAACTGTTTTTT,CASSPPTGNTKKLFF
TRBV7-2,TRBJ1-2,-,TRBD1,TGTGCCAGCAGCTTAGACAGGGGAACGGGCTACACCTTC,CASSLDRGTGYTF
TRBV3-1,TRBJ2-3,-,TRBD2,TGTGCCAGCAGCGATGGGACTAGCGGGGGGGCTGTAGATACGCAGTATTTT,CASSDGTSGGAVDTQYF
TRBV12-3/TRBV12-4,TRBJ2-1,few,-,TGTGCCAGCAGCCCATTGTTCACCTACAATGAGCAGTTCTTC,CASSPLFTYNEQFF
TRBV18,TRBJ1-2,many,-,TGTGCCAGCTCCCCTTCCTCCGGTGGGGCAAATGGCTACACCTTC,CASSPSSGGANGYTF
TRBV7-8,TRBJ2-1,-,TRBD2,TGTGCCAGCAGCTCCCCGGGGGGGCACAATGAGCAGTTCTTC,CASSSPGGHNEQFF
TRBV11-3,TRBJ2-1,many,TRBD2,TGTGCCAGCAGCTTCAACCACGGGGTAATGGCGGGAGGCAATGAGCAGTTCTTC,CASSFNHGVMAGGNEQFF
TRBV6-1,TRBJ2-4,few,TRBD1,TGTGCCAGCAGCGCGGGACAGGGAAAAAACATTCAGTACTTC,CASSAGQGKNIQYF
TRBV20-1,TRBJ2-2,few,-,TGCAGTGCTAGAGATCCGAGGGGGGCGAACACCGGGGAGCTGTTTTTT,CSARDPRGANTGELFF
TRBV6-1,TRBJ1-6,-,-,TGTGCCAGCAGTGAGGTTGGATCCTATAATTCACCCCTCCACTTT,CASSEVGSYNSPLHF
TRBV12-5,TRBJ1-1,many,TRBD1,TGTGCTAGTGGGGCCCAGGGACAGTCCACTGAAGCTTTCTTT,CASGAQGQSTEAFF
TRBV9,TRBJ2-1,-,-,TGTGCCAGCAGCGTAGTAGGTGGGGGGGAGCAGTTCTTC,CASSVVGGGEQFF
TRBV12-3/TRBV12-4,TRBJ2-4,few,TRBD1,TGTGCCAGCAGTAGACAGGGGGACATTCAGTACTTC,CASSRQGDIQYF
TRBV28,TRBJ1-2,-,-,TGTGCCAGCAGGACCGGATCGGACTATGGCTACACCTTC,CASRTGSDYGYTF
TRBV18,TRBJ1-1,many,TRBD1,TGTGCCAGCTCTCTGGGGACAGGGAAGGACACTGAAGCTTTCTTT,CASSLGTGKDTEAFF
TRBV11-2,TRBJ1-1,many,TRBD1,TGTGCCAGCAGCAAACAGGGGAGGACTGAAGCTTTCTTT,CASSKQGRTEAFF